This TCR beta chain stems from a study of regulatory T cells in long-lasting Graves disease. CDR3 regions were amplified by Arm-PCR using iRepertoire HTBI primers to build TCR beta libraries. One entry per CDR3 protein, called by TCRdb with MiXCR from the multiplex PCR reads. The repertoire holds around 450,000 distinct CDR3 sequences, under 20% seen once, with 10% to 15% in the top ten. Time point described: newly diagnosed GD, antithyroid drugs for less than 3 months. The authors made the TCR library using RNA they extracted from PBMCs. Trimming shortened V by 3 bases and J by 2 bases, and 14 bases separated the two germline ends. CDR3 length: 14 amino acids. Germline loops: CDR1 GTSNPN, CDR2 SVGIG (reference sequence). Regarding this clonotype: Its specificity is not known.

Findings and limits, study-wide: Fewer public clonotypes were shared by new patients (under 1,000) than by persistent patients (2,741).

These data are also associated with another study on T cells in Graves' hyperthyroidism and ophthalmopathy.

The chain joins TRBV30 to TRBJ2-7; D may correspond to TRBD1 or TRBD2 (5 bases each). Sequencing was performed on peripheral blood mononuclear cells (PBMCs), taken at new diagnosis, from a patient treated with antithyroid drugs. This clonotype was sampled from a man in his forties with Graves disease. This CDR3 is CAWRAARETYEQYF. The CDR3 DNA sequence: TGTGCCTGGAGGGCGGCCAGGGAGACCTACGAGCAGTACTTC.